This TCR beta chain is from a study of T cells in Graves' hyperthyroidism and ophthalmopathy. There were TCR beta CDR3 regions amplified from RNA transcripts. An initial round of RT-PCR targeting the TCR CDR3 relied on the HTBI primer set. From the multiplex PCR reads, TCRdb called clonotypes with MiXCR, one entry per CDR3 protein. This table holds hundreds of thousands of distinct CDR3 sequences, roughly 40% found once. This CDR3 is built from 14 residues. Germline CDR1 SGDLS, CDR2 YYNGEE. V dropped 0 bases and J dropped 5 bases, with 12 bases sitting between them. Graves' hyperthyroidism is called stable when ophthalmopathy does not progress within 18 months.

Sequencing used blood. The TCR sequence derives from a man between 18 and 35 years old with Graves' hyperthyroidism. The rearrangement joins TRBV9 to TRBJ2-7; no clear D. CDR3 amino acids: CASSVGGPRDEQYF. Written as DNA, the CDR3 is TGTGCCAGCAGCGTAGGAGGCCCCCGGGACGAGCAGTACTTC.